This T cell receptor (beta chain) was sequenced during a study of OX40 agonist ivuxolimab in advanced cancers. Autoimmune disease history or systemic immunosuppression barred patients. Only in-frame clones appear in the TCRdb table, and some are missing; sequencing was by immunoSEQ multiplex PCR. This table has around 62,000 clones, around 86% appearing once. This clone is a singleton in its sample. The CDR3 is 15 residues long. CDR1 SGHTS and CDR2 YDEGEE come from the germline V gene. V lost 4 bases and J lost 1, with 12 bases in between. The sequence was obtained from an adult with an advanced solid tumor such as melanoma, head and neck, liver or kidney cancer. The V and J genes are TRBV5-8 and TRBJ1-5; no firm D call. This material consisted of CD4+ or CD8+ T cells sorted from blood, taken in a trial of the OX40 agonist ivuxolimab. The DNA for the CDR3 is TGTGCCAGCAGCGGACGGGGAGGCAGCAATCAGCCCCAGCATTTT. The encoded protein is CASSGRGGSNQPQHF.